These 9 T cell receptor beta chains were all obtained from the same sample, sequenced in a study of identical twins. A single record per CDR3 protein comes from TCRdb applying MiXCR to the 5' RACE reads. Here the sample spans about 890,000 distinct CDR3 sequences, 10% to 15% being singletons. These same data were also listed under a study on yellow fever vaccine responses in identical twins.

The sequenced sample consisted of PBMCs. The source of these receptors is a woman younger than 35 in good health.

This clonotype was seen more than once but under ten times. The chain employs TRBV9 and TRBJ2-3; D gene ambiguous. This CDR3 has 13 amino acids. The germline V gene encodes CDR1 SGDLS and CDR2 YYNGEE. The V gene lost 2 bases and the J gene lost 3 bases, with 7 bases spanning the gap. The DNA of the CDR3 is TGTGCCAGCAGCGTGTCTGCGACAGATACGCAGTATTTT. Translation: CASSVSATDTQYF.

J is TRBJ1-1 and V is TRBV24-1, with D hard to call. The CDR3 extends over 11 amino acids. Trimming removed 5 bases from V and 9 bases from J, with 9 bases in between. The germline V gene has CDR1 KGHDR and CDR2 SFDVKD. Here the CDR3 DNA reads TGTGCCACCAGTGTTGGAGTCCAAGCTTTCTTT. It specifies CATSVGVQAFF.

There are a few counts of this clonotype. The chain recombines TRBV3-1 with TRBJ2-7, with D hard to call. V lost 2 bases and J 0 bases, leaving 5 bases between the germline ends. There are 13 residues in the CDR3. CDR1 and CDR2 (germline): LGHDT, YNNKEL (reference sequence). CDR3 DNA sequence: TGTGCCAGCAGCCAACAGCGCTCCTACGAGCAGTACTTC. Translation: CASSQQRSYEQYF.

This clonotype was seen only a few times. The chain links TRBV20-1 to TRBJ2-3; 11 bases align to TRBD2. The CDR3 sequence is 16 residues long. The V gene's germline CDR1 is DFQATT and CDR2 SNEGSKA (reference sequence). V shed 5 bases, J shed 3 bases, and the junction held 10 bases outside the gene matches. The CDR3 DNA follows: TGCAGTGCTGGGGGGGGGACTAGCGGAAAGACAGATACGCAGTATTTT. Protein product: CSAGGGTSGKTDTQYF.

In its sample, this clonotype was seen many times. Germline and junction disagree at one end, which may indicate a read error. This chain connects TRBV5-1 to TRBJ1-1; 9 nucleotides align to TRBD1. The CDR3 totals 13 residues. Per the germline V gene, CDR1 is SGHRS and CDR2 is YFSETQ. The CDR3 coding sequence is TGTGCCAGCAGCTTGACAGGGGGCACTGAAGCTTTCTTT. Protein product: CASSLTGGTEAFF.

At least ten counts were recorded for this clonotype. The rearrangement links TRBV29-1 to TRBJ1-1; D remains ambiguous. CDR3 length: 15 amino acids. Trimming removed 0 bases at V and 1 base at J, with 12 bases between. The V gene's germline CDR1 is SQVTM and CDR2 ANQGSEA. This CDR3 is CSVEDPSDRNTEAFF. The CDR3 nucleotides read TGCAGCGTTGAAGATCCTAGCGACCGGAACACTGAAGCTTTCTTT.

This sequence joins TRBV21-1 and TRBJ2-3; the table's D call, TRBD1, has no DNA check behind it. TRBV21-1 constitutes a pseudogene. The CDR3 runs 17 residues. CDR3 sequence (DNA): TGTGCCAGCAGCACCTGTCTCGACCTGAAAGGCGCAGATACGCAGTATTTT. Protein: CASSTCLDLKGADTQYF.

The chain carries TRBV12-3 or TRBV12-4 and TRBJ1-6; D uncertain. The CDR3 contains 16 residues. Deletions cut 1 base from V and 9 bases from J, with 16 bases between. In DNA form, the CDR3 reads TGTGCCAGCAGTTTAGGAGCCGCGACTACGGCTTCACCCCTCCACTTT. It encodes CASSLGAATTASPLHF.

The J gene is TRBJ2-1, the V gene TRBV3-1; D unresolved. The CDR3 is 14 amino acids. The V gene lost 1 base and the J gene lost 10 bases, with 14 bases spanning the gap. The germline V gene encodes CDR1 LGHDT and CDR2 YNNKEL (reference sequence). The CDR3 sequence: CASSQVAPALEQFF. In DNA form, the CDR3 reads TGTGCCAGCAGCCAAGTCGCGCCTGCCCTAGAGCAGTTCTTC.